This T cell receptor beta chain derives from a study of OX40 agonist ivuxolimab in advanced cancers. Measured with immunoSEQ multiplex PCR; TCRdb has only the in-frame clones, and not every one. This table has around 71,000 clones, roughly 78% appearing once. The germline V gene has CDR1 SGHTA and CDR2 FQGNSA. V was trimmed by 6 bases and J by 6 bases, leaving 15 bases between them. CDR3 length: 13 amino acids. This specimen was CD4+ or CD8+ T cells sorted from blood, taken in a trial of the OX40 agonist ivuxolimab. The chain uses TRBV7-2 and TRBJ2-7; a possible D gene is TRBD1 (5 bases). This receptor was identified in an adult with an advanced solid tumor such as melanoma, head and neck, liver or kidney cancer. The DNA of the CDR3 is TGTGCCAGCAGTCGAGTCCAGGGTAGCGAGCAGTACTTC. It translates to CASSRVQGSEQYF.